The clone carrying this T cell receptor beta chain was detected once. The entry originates in a study of blood T cells in healthy people across ages. From germline, CDR1 is SGHTA and CDR2 FQGNSA. The CDR3 has 15 amino acids. V lost 4 bases and J 1 base, leaving 13 bases between the germline ends. Alongside a J-beta primer mix, a sample-barcoded 5' primer served in a second PCR lasting about 7 to 12 cycles. Each CDR3 protein is one row after TCRdb ran MiXCR on the 5' RACE reads. The sample yields approximately 360,000 distinct CDR3 sequences, about 49% seen once. The sequence was collected from a man aged 60-69 years in good health. The rearrangement links TRBV7-2 to TRBJ1-1, with D unresolved. Sequences were obtained from blood. The CDR3 is CASSSGMVRNTEAFF. CDR3 coding DNA: TGTGCCAGCAGCTCTGGGATGGTGAGGAACACTGAAGCTTTCTTT.